One sample yielded the 9 T cell receptor beta chains listed below, sequenced in a study of blood T cell repertoires in COVID-19 (dated by TCRdb to between 2020 and 2021). The method was the immunoSEQ multiplex PCR assay. The table comes from immuneACCESS by way of TCRdb, which keeps in-frame sequences with V and J called. Part of the clones is missing from these tables; in studies checked, under half for an unresolved V gene and the rest for unknown reasons. Across this sample there are around 220,000 clones, with roughly nine tenths seen only once. The ten largest account for about a tenth of the sample. Sequencing was done on a sample of peripheral blood. The receptors shown here come from a woman aged 45-65 years with COVID-19, enrolled during active disease.

The chain employs TRBV25-1 and TRBJ1-1; TRBD1 agrees at 8 bases. The CDR3 extends over 15 amino acids. From germline, CDR1 is MGHDK and CDR2 SYGVNS. Trimming took 8 bases from V and 3 from J; bases not matched to a gene: 11. CDR3: CASRTPGTGYTEAFF. The CDR3 DNA sequence: TGTGCCAGCCGTACCCCCGGGACAGGTTACACTGAAGCTTTCTTT.

The rearrangement uses TRBV10-3 and TRBJ2-7; TRBD2 is a possible D gene (6 bases). CDR1 and CDR2 (germline): ENHRY, SYGVKD. CDR3 length equals 13 residues. Trimming removed 6 bases from V and 2 bases from J, with 11 bases in between. The CDR3 here is CAIRSDYPYEQYV. The CDR3 DNA reads as TGTGCCATCAGATCGGACTATCCCTACGAGCAGTACGTC.

The rearrangement links TRBV5-1 to TRBJ2-5; weak D call: TRBD1 (5 bases). The CDR3 is 11 amino acids. Per the germline V gene, CDR1 is SGHRS and CDR2 is YFSETQ. V gave up 1 base and J gave up 7 bases, with 5 bases separating them. CDR3 DNA: TGCGCCAGCAGCTTGAGGGGGACCCAGTACTTC. It encodes CASSLRGTQYF.

The sample holds a few counts of this clone. The genes are TRBV7-9 and TRBJ2-7, with D perhaps matching TRBD1 (6 bases). The V and J ends lost 3 bases and 6 bases respectively, with 9 bases between them. CDR3 length equals 12 residues. Germline V gives CDR1 SEHNR, CDR2 FQNEAQ (reference sequence). CDR3 DNA sequence: TGTGCCAGCAGCTTGGGGGCGAGCGAGCAGTACTTC. Its translation: CASSLGASEQYF.

This chain connects TRBV5-1 to TRBJ1-1; D gene unclear. V dropped 4 bases and J dropped 8 bases, with 15 bases sitting between them. The CDR3 has 13 amino acids. CDR1 SGHRS and CDR2 YFSETQ come from the germline V gene. The CDR3 loop is CASSPEGGGEAFF. The DNA of the CDR3 is TGCGCCAGCAGCCCGGAGGGCGGAGGGGAAGCTTTCTTT.

This chain joins TRBV6-2 or TRBV6-3 and TRBJ1-4; 9 bases are shared with TRBD1. Germline V gene data show CDR1 as MNHEY and CDR2 as SVGEGT. There are 14 residues in the CDR3. Trimming removed 5 bases from V and 8 bases from J; junction bases left unmatched: 6. CDR3 nucleotides: TGTGCCAGCAGTGCACAGGGGGCGTTGGAAAAACTGTTTTTT. Protein sequence: CASSAQGALEKLFF.

The chain carries TRBV28 and TRBJ2-3, with 8 bases identical to TRBD1. The V gene's germline CDR1 is MDHEN and CDR2 SYDVKM. V shed 5 bases, J shed 2 bases, and the junction held 9 bases outside the gene matches. The CDR3 consists of 16 residues. The CDR3: CASSPEQQGVTDTQYF. The CDR3 DNA follows: TGTGCCAGCAGTCCAGAGCAACAGGGGGTCACAGATACGCAGTATTTT.

The chain couples TRBV13 to TRBJ2-1, with 8 nucleotides matching TRBD2. V shed 4 bases and J 10 bases; nucleotides not matched to a gene: 9. The germline V gene has CDR1 PRHDT and CDR2 FYEKMQ (reference sequence). CDR3 length: 14 residues. This CDR3 reads CASSWGLGRREQFF. CDR3 sequence (DNA): TGTGCCAGCAGCTGGGGACTAGGTCGTCGGGAGCAGTTCTTC.

Written as DNA, the CDR3 is TGTGCCAGCAGTGAACGGGGGATAAAGAACACTGAAGCTTTCTTT. This encodes CASSERGIKNTEAFF. The rearrangement uses TRBV6-1 and TRBJ1-1; D might be TRBD1 (5 bases). CDR1 is MNHNS and CDR2 is SASEGT in the germline V gene. The ends were cut back, 2 bases at V and 1 base at J, with 11 bases in the middle. The CDR3 runs to 15 residues.